This is a list of T cell receptor beta chains from one sample in a study of cytomegalovirus exposure and HLA in healthy donors. Assay used: immunoSEQ multiplex PCR; TCRdb lists only in-frame clones, some missing. Here the sample spans some 130,000 clones, about three quarters being singletons. Input material: PBMCs. These receptors all come from a male donor in good health and CMV-seronegative. Each CDR3 is given without its conserved first and last residue.

j_call,v_call,cdr3_aa
TRBJ1-1,TRBV7-8,ASSSTESNTEAF
TRBJ2-7,TRBV4-3,ASSQVRGGNVEQY
TRBJ2-1,TRBV19,ASSIPGRLAHEQF
TRBJ1-3,TRBV12-5,ATTLLGGSGNTIY
TRBJ2-1,TRBV5-6,ASSFQGTYNEQF
TRBJ2-7,TRBV15,ATSRGGGTYEQY
TRBJ1-3,TRBV10-1,ASSSGGYSGNTIY
TRBJ2-7,TRBV28,ASASAGSYEQY
TRBJ1-2,TRBV6-1,ASRIQGTYGYT
TRBJ2-5,TRBV6-4,ASSEIAGGQETQY
TRBJ1-4,TRBV5-4,ASREQGAKSEKLF
TRBJ1-2,TRBV6-5,ASSPRGNYGYT
TRBJ2-7,TRBV11-2,ASILGTSTYEQY
TRBJ2-5,TRBV6-6,ASSYPGQETQY
TRBJ2-7,TRBV4-3,ASSQAGDSSYEQY
TRBJ1-1,TRBV7-9,ASSSPRQINTEAF
TRBJ1-1,TRBV7-3,ASSLIGGRTEAF
TRBJ2-1,TRBV29-1,SPISISGRGQF
TRBJ1-1,TRBV29-1,SPRRAGGTEAF
TRBJ2-3,TRBV25-1,ASSESTVAGGTDTQY
TRBJ2-7,TRBV5-1,ASSTQRDWGNVLPYEQY
TRBJ2-3,TRBV5-4,ASSLGEGGSDTQY
TRBJ2-3,TRBV5-4,ASSFGGETDTQY
TRBJ1-1,TRBV11-1,ASSFGGTEAF
TRBJ2-1,TRBV4-2,ASSPGTRTYNEQF
TRBJ2-7,TRBV11-2,ASSLEASGAYEQY
TRBJ1-6,TRBV7-2,ASSLVLLDRINSPLH
TRBJ2-7,TRBV7-9,ASSLATGFSGEQY
TRBJ2-1,TRBV4-3,ASSQLAGGYNEQF
TRBJ2-4,TRBV30,AWMTPPLGIQY
TRBJ2-5,TRBV6-1,ASRWRAETQY
TRBJ2-2,TRBV6-4,ASSDSSTGELF
TRBJ2-2,TRBV19,ASSTSGRRTGELF
TRBJ1-2,TRBV7-3,ASSFAGTGGLT
TRBJ2-7,TRBV12-5,ASGGRVAGTYEQY
TRBJ1-1,TRBV6-5,ASSRTRFTEAF
TRBJ2-2,TRBV6-1,ASSEEAGGTGELF
TRBJ1-2,TRBV14,ASSQVRVGEYGYT
TRBJ1-2,TRBV9,ASSASHRGDYT
TRBJ1-2,TRBV7-2,AISLGQNYGYT
TRBJ2-3,TRBV6-5,ASSTLAGATDTQY
TRBJ1-1,TRBV11-3,ASSLERNTEAF
TRBJ1-5,TRBV5-1,ASSPGLSNQPQH
TRBJ2-7,TRBV7-6,ASSKTVGAGVLNEQY
TRBJ2-1,TRBV4-2,ASSDRDFNNEQF
TRBJ1-1,TRBV5-6,ASSLTGNTEAF
TRBJ2-2,TRBV27,ASSLTDTGELF
TRBJ2-3,TRBV9,ASSAGTSGSSTDTQY
TRBJ2-2,TRBV7-7,ASSSSGPVGGELF
TRBJ2-1,TRBV18,ASSPPNSGGYNEQF
TRBJ2-1,TRBV11-3,ASSLTGNEQF
TRBJ2-7,TRBV11-2,ASSPGLAVGSYEQY
TRBJ2-6,TRBV6-6,ASSSRSSGANVLT
TRBJ2-1,TRBV18,ASSPGGYNEQF